This T cell receptor beta chain originates from a study of shared clonotypes between healthy human individuals. As for the study in general: For every donor, three CD4 naive, three CD4 memory, two CD8 naive and one CD8 memory plates were used.

Per germline, CDR1 SGHTA and CDR2 FQGNSA. With 1 base removed from V and 2 bases from J, the gap between germline ends came to 9 bases. The CDR3 consists of 15 residues. Assay: immunoSEQ multiplex PCR; the TCRdb copy retains only in-frame clones and omits some. Of some 2.3 million clones listed, 85% to 95% were seen once; the top ten hold about 0.37%. Adult Caucasians living in Nashville, Tennessee made up all of the donors. CD4+ cells yielded CD45RA+ naive and CD45RA-negative memory subsets. This chain uses TRBV7-2 with TRBJ1-5, with D tentatively TRBD1 (6 bases). Input material: naive CD4+ T cells from PBMCs. Indicated subset: CD45RA+ positively selected. This sequence was found in a young man in good health. Some clones in this sample may be carry-over from other donors' samples. The CDR3 DNA reads TGTGCCAGCAGCTTAGTGGAGGGGGGCAATCAGCCCCAGCATTTT. As protein: CASSLVEGGNQPQHF.